These 21 T cell receptor beta chains share one sample of origin, sequenced in a study of identical twins. Via MiXCR, TCRdb re-called the 5' RACE reads, giving one row per CDR3 protein. The sample yields approximately 490,000 distinct CDR3 sequences, about 20% seen once. The sample was also linked to a second study, of yellow fever vaccine responses in identical twins.

Sample: CD4+ T cells sorted from blood. The receptors stem from a woman under 30 in good health.

The chain is built from TRBV29-1 and TRBJ1-1; a possible D gene is TRBD1 (5 bases). CDR1 SQVTM and CDR2 ANQGSEA come from the germline V gene. The V and J ends lost 4 bases and 1 base respectively, with 10 bases between them. CDR3 length: 13 residues. The CDR3 DNA reads as TGCAGCGTTGTTAGAGGGACGAACACTGAAGCTTTCTTT. Its protein is CSVVRGTNTEAFF.

V gene TRBV7-2 combines with J gene TRBJ1-2, with a tentative D call TRBD1 (5 bases). Germline lookup yields CDR1 SGHTA and CDR2 FQGNSA. The CDR3 sequence is 16 residues long. Trimming stripped 5 bases from V and 2 bases from J, with 18 bases between. CDR3 nucleotide sequence: TGTGCCAGCAGCCCCGGAGGAGGGGCTTCCAACTATGGCTACACCTTC. Its protein is CASSPGGGASNYGYTF.

This clonotype was seen ten or more times. V is TRBV12-3 or TRBV12-4 and J is TRBJ1-3, with D maybe TRBD1 (6 bases). CDR3 length equals 14 residues. Trimming took off 8 bases at V and 0 bases at J, with 11 bases between the two ends. The CDR3 protein is CASRGPDSGNTIYF. CDR3 nucleotides: TGTGCCAGCCGGGGGCCGGACTCTGGAAACACCATATATTTT.

This clonotype was recorded a few times. The genes are TRBV10-3 and TRBJ2-3; TRBD2 matches 9 bases. CDR1 is ENHRY and CDR2 is SYGVKD in the germline V gene. There are 16 residues in the CDR3. The V segment lost 6 bases and the J segment 2 bases; nucleotides outside the gene matches: 9. CDR3 coding DNA: TGTGCCATCAGGACCGGGGTAGCGGGAGACACAGATACGCAGTATTTT. Protein: CAIRTGVAGDTDTQYF.

The sample holds a few counts of this clonotype. The V and J genes are TRBV20-1 and TRBJ2-2; the match to TRBD2 covers 7 bases. Looked up from germline, CDR1 is DFQATT and CDR2 is SNEGSKA (reference sequence). Trimming at V came to 3 bases and at J to 0 bases, leaving 4 bases not matched to a gene. This CDR3 contains 15 residues. The CDR3, as DNA: TGCAGTGCTAGTACGGGGGGATCGAACACCGGGGAGCTGTTTTTT. Translated: CSASTGGSNTGELFF.

Concerning this clonotype itself: One end of the junction fails to match germline, which may point to a read error. CDR3 loop: CSAREDRVPDYDEQFF. The CDR3 nucleotides are TGCAGTGCTAGAGAGGACAGGGTACCAGACTACGATGAGCAGTTCTTC. The gene calls are TRBV20-1 and TRBJ2-1; 8 bases map to TRBD1. The germline CDR1 and CDR2 sequences are DFQATT and SNEGSKA (reference sequence). There are 16 residues in the CDR3.

The rearrangement links TRBV4-1 to TRBJ2-3; tentative D call: TRBD2 (7 bases). Germline V gene sequence: CDR1 MGHRA, CDR2 YSYEKL. This CDR3 contains 16 residues. The V and J ends lost 0 bases and 4 bases respectively, with 14 bases between them. The CDR3 here is CASSQDWGGRSDTQYF. CDR3 bases: TGCGCCAGCAGCCAAGATTGGGGGGGCCGTTCAGATACGCAGTATTTT.

This clonotype showed up just a few times. This rearrangement joins TRBV20-1 to TRBJ2-3, with a weak D call TRBD1 (6 bases). The CDR3 length is 15 residues. Germline V lookup: CDR1 DFQATT, CDR2 SNEGSKA (reference sequence). V lost 3 bases, J lost 2 bases, and 15 bases lay in between. The CDR3 loop reads CSARYLGQPTDTQYF. The CDR3 nucleotides read TGCAGTGCTAGGTATTTAGGACAGCCCACAGATACGCAGTATTTT.

With respect to this clonotype: This may be a read error: a much more frequent sequence differs by one nucleotide. V is TRBV12-3 or TRBV12-4 and J is TRBJ2-7; 7 bases are a match to TRBD1. This CDR3 is 14 amino acids long. The CDR3 loop reads CAGSPTGQSGEQYF. CDR3 nucleotide sequence: TGTGCCGGCAGTCCAACGGGACAGTCGGGCGAGCAGTACTTC.

The chain has TRBV9 and TRBJ2-7; 7 bases are a match to TRBD2. Trimming took 0 bases from V and 7 from J; bases not matched to a gene: 1. CDR3 size: 12 residues. Germline V gives CDR1 SGDLS, CDR2 YYNGEE. The CDR3 DNA reads TGTGCCAGCAGCGTAGGAGCGGGAGAGCAGTACTTC. Amino acids: CASSVGAGEQYF.

The chain employs TRBV20-1 and TRBJ2-3; 9 nucleotides line up with TRBD2. With 3 bases clipped from V and 4 bases from J, the junction kept 14 bases outside the gene matches. Germline assignment: CDR1 DFQATT and CDR2 SNEGSKA (reference sequence). The CDR3 spans 17 residues. In DNA form, the CDR3 reads TGCAGTGCTAGGTTGGGCGGGAGGGGCCCCGCCGCAGATACGCAGTATTTT. Residues: CSARLGGRGPAADTQYF.

This chain joins TRBV5-1 and TRBJ2-7; 12 positions match TRBD2. J lost 4 bases, V lost 5 bases, and 7 bases had no gene match. Looked up from germline, CDR1 is SGHRS and CDR2 is YFSETQ. The CDR3 covers 15 residues. The DNA for the CDR3 is TGCGCCAGCAGTCCTCGACTAGCGGGAGATTACGAGCAGTACTTC. This codes for CASSPRLAGDYEQYF. Full variable domain (rest looked up from reference TRBV5-1 and TRBJ2-7): KAGVTQTPRYLIKTRGQQVTLSCSPISGHRSVSWYQQTPGQGLQFLFEYFSETQRNKGNFPGRFSGRQFSNSRSEMNVSTLELGDSALYLCASSPRLAGDYEQYFGPGTRLTVT.

This clonotype occurred a few times. The chain has TRBV10-3 and TRBJ1-2; D gene ambiguous. CDR1 and CDR2 (germline): ENHRY, SYGVKD. The CDR3 is made up of 15 amino acids. Trimming took off 0 bases at V and 4 bases at J, with 12 bases between the two ends. CDR3 bases: TGTGCCATCAGTGAGTCGGCTGGGCTCGGCTATGGCTACACCTTC. This gives the protein CAISESAGLGYGYTF.

The CDR3 nucleotides read TGTGCCATCAGTGAGCGCGGCCAGGGAGCCTACAATGAGCAGTTCTTC. Protein: CAISERGQGAYNEQFF. The genes are TRBV10-3 and TRBJ2-1; D may correspond to TRBD1 or TRBD2 (5 bases each). The CDR3 runs to 16 residues. V was pared by 2 bases and J by 2 bases, with 13 bases between. From germline, CDR1 is ENHRY and CDR2 SYGVKD.

In this sample, this clonotype turned up a few times. The chain uses TRBV4-1 and TRBJ1-1; 9 nucleotides line up with TRBD1. The V gene end was trimmed by 6 bases and the J gene end by 6 bases; junction bases not matched to a gene: 8. Looked up from germline, CDR1 is MGHRA and CDR2 is YSYEKL. The CDR3 runs to 14 residues. As DNA, the CDR3 is TGCGCCAGCAGGGCCGGGACAGGGAGGTCTGAAGCTTTCTTT. Its protein product is CASRAGTGRSEAFF.

Here the CDR3 DNA reads TGCGCCAGCAGCTTGGGGACGGGATCAACCTCCTACAATGAGCAGTTCTTC. As protein: CASSLGTGSTSYNEQFF. V gene TRBV5-1 combines with J gene TRBJ2-1; TRBD2 is a possible D gene (5 bases). Germline V gene data show CDR1 as SGHRS and CDR2 as YFSETQ. V shed 0 bases and J shed 0 bases, with 13 bases lying between them. The CDR3 is made up of 17 amino acids.

This clonotype was picked up a small number of times. The chain employs TRBV29-1 and TRBJ1-1; the D is unclear. The germline V gene encodes CDR1 SQVTM and CDR2 ANQGSEA. Trimming shortened V by 6 bases and J by 0 bases, and 11 bases separated the two germline ends. The CDR3 extends over 13 amino acids. The CDR3 loop reads CSVQTRMNTEAFF. CDR3 DNA sequence: TGCAGCGTCCAGACCAGGATGAACACTGAAGCTTTCTTT.

There are many counts of this clonotype. The chain combines TRBV6-5 with TRBJ1-6; a weak D match, TRBD1 (5 bases). The CDR3 is made up of 14 amino acids. The V end was cut by 2 bases, the J end by 5 bases, with 7 bases between. Germline V gene data show CDR1 as MNHEY and CDR2 as SVGAGI. The CDR3 DNA reads as TGTGCCAGCAGTTACGGCAGGGATAATTCACCCCTCCACTTT. It codes for CASSYGRDNSPLHF.

The chain employs TRBV12-3 or TRBV12-4 and TRBJ1-2; D is unclear. This CDR3 is built from 12 residues. Trimming stripped 2 bases from V and 5 bases from J, with 6 bases between. In DNA, the CDR3 is TGTGCCAGCAGTTTAAATATTTATGGCTACACCTTC. It is translated as CASSLNIYGYTF.

V usage is TRBV24-1 and J usage is TRBJ2-5; D ambiguous. From germline, CDR1 is KGHDR and CDR2 SFDVKD. Trimming took off 6 bases at V and 1 base at J, with 5 bases between the two ends. The CDR3 has 12 residues. The CDR3 protein is CATSNSQETQYF. CDR3 nucleotides: TGTGCCACCAGTAACAGCCAAGAGACCCAGTACTTC.

The chain is built from TRBV7-7 and TRBJ2-1; TRBD2 aligns across 13 bases. Germline V gene lookup returns CDR1 SSHAT and CDR2 FNYEAQ (reference sequence). Trimming took 5 bases from V and 8 from J; bases not matched to a gene: 6. The CDR3 contains 15 residues. CDR3 loop: CASSPGLAGAYEQFF. CDR3 nucleotides: TGTGCCAGCAGCCCTGGACTAGCGGGAGCCTATGAGCAGTTCTTC.